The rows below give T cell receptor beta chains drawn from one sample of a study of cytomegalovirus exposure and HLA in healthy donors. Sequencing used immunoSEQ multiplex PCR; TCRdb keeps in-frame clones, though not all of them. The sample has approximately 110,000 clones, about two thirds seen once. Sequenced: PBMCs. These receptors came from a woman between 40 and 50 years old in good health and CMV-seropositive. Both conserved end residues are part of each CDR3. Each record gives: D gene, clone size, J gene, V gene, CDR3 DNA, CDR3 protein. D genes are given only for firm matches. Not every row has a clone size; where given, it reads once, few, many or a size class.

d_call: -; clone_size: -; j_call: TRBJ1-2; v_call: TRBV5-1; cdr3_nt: TGCGCCAGCAGCTTGGTAGCAGGGGCAAATGGCTACACCTTC; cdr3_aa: CASSLVAGANGYTF
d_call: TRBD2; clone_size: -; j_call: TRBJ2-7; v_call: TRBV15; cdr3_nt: TGTGCCACCAGCAGAGATCTTACTAGCGGCTCCTACGAGCAGTACTTC; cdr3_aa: CATSRDLTSGSYEQYF
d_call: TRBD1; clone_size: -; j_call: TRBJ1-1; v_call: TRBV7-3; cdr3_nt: TGTGCCAGCAGCCAGGACAGGGCGAACACTGAAGCTTTCTTT; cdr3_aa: CASSQDRANTEAFF
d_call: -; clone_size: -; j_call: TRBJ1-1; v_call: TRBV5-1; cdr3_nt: TGCGCCAGCAGTAATGGGGGCTTACTTGCTGAAGCTTTCTTT; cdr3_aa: CASSNGGLLAEAFF
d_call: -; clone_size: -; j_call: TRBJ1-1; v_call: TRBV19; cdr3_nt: TGTGCCAGTAGTATGGCAGGGGACATGAACACTGAAGCTTTCTTT; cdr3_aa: CASSMAGDMNTEAFF
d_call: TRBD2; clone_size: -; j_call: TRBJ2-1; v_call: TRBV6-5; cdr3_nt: TGTGCCAGCAGTTCTTGGACTAGCAATGAGCAGTTCTTC; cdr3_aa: CASSSWTSNEQFF
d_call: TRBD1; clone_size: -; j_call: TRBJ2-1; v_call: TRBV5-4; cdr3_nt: TGTGCCAGCAGCCTCGGGACAGCTTCCTACAATGAGCAGTTCTTC; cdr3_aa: CASSLGTASYNEQFF
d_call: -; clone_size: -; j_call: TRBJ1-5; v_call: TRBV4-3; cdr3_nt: TGCGCCAGCAGCCAAGATTCCTTTAATGGCAGGGCTCTTGAGGGCAATCAGCCCCAGCATTTT; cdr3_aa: CASSQDSFNGRALEGNQPQHF
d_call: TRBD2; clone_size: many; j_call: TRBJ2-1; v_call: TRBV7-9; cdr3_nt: TGTGCCAGCAGCTCCCGTCTGGGCACTAGCGGGGATAATGAGCAGTTCTTC; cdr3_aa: CASSSRLGTSGDNEQFF
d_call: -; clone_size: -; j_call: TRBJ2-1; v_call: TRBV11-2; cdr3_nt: TGTGCCAGCAGCCAACAGGGGGGGGTATACAATGAGCAGTTCTTC; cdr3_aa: CASSQQGGVYNEQFF
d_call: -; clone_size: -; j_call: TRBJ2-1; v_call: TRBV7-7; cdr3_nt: TGTGCCAGCAGCTTACCCGACTCGAATGAGCAGTTCTTC; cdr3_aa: CASSLPDSNEQFF
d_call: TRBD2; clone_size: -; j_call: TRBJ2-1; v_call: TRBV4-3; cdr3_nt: TGCGCCAGCAGCCCAGGACTAGCAGGAAACAATGAGCAGTTCTTC; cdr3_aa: CASSPGLAGNNEQFF
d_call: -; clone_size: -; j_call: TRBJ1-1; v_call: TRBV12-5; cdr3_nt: TGTGCTAGTGGCCAATTCATAACAGGGACCACTGAAGCTTTCTTT; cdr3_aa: CASGQFITGTTEAFF
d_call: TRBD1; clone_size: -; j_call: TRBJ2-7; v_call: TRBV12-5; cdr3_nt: TGTGCTAGTGGTCCGGGACAGGGCTTCCTCTACGAGCAGTACTTC; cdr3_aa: CASGPGQGFLYEQYF
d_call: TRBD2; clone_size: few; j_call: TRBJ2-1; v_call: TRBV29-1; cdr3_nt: TGCAGCGTGGAACTAGCGGGGAGATACAATGAGCAGTTCTTC; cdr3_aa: CSVELAGRYNEQFF